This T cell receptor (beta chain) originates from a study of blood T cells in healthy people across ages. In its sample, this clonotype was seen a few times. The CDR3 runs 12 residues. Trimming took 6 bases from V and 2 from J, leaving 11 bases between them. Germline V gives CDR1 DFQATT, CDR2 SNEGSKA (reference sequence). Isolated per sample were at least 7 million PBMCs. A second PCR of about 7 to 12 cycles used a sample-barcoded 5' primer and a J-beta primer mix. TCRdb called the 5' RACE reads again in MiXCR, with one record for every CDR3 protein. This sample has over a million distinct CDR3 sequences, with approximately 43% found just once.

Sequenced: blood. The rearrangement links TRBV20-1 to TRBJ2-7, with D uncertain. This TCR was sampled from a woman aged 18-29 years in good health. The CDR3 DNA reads TGCAGTGCGGGAAGGGTCGCCTACGAGCAGTACTTC. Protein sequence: CSAGRVAYEQYF.